The T cell receptor (beta chain) described here comes from a study of OX40 agonist ivuxolimab in advanced cancers. Study-level background: People in dose escalation had one of these cancers: hepatocellular carcinoma, melanoma, renal cell or head and neck cancer. The study reported partial responses in three patients: one hepatocellular carcinoma, two cutaneous melanoma. Earlier anti-PD-1, anti-PD-L1 or anti-CTLA-4 therapy was permitted; 30% to 45% had received some. The study's findings and limits: Circulating CD4+ and CD8+ T cells showed clonal expansion by week 6 at 0.1 to 3.0 mg/kg.

On this clone itself: Its target is not known.

Germline CDR1 and CDR2: SNHLY and FYNNEI. Trimming took 5 bases from V and 3 from J, leaving 11 bases between them. The CDR3 length is 13 residues. Clones were read by immunoSEQ multiplex PCR, and TCRdb kept only the in-frame ones, dropping some. This sample has about 68,000 clones, with more than 75% found just once. The TCR originated in an adult with an advanced solid tumor such as melanoma, head and neck, liver or kidney cancer. V gene TRBV2 combines with J gene TRBJ2-7; D may be TRBD1 or TRBD2 (5 bases each). Sequencing was performed on CD4+ or CD8+ T cells sorted from blood, taken in a trial of the OX40 agonist ivuxolimab. The CDR3, as DNA: TGTGCCAGCAGTACGGGACGGGACTACGAGCAGTACTTC. Translating gives CASSTGRDYEQYF.